This is a list of T cell receptor beta chains from one sample in a study of blood T cell repertoires in COVID-19. Clones were sequenced by immunoSEQ multiplex PCR, and TCRdb holds only the in-frame ones, with some missing. The sample includes about 260,000 clones, around 83% of them seen just once. The sequenced material came from peripheral blood. Receptor source: a woman in her 40s who had recovered from COVID-19. CDR3s include the opening cysteine and the closing phenylalanine or tryptophan. D genes are given only for firm matches. Size tells how often a clone was seen (once, few, many) or the class of an expanded clone, and some rows leave it out.

j_call v_call clone_size d_call cdr3_nt cdr3_aa
TRBJ1-2 TRBV7-2 NA NA TGTGCCAGCAGCCCTACCCCGCGAACAGGGAGATATGGCTACACCTTC CASSPTPRTGRYGYTF
TRBJ2-5 TRBV27 NA NA TGTGCCAGCAGGTCTCTCCAAGAGACCCAGTACTTC CASRSLQETQYF
TRBJ1-2 TRBV28 NA TRBD1 TGTGCCAGCAGCTCAGGGGGCGGCTACACCTTC CASSSGGGYTF
TRBJ1-1 TRBV29-1 NA TRBD1 TGCAGCGTTGTACCGGGACAGGGGTTGGCGACTGAAGCTTTCTTT CSVVPGQGLATEAFF
TRBJ2-6 TRBV7-9 NA NA TGTGCCAGCATCGAACCCGAGGATACTGGGGCCAACGTCCTGACTTTC CASIEPEDTGANVLTF
TRBJ1-2 TRBV6-4 NA NA TGTGCCAGCAGTGACTCGAAGTCAGGCTATGGCTACACCTTC CASSDSKSGYGYTF
TRBJ1-5 TRBV5-1 NA TRBD1 TGCGCCAGCAGCTTGGTACCAGGGGGCCAGGACCAGCCCCAGCATTTT CASSLVPGGQDQPQHF
TRBJ1-5 TRBV2 once NA TGTGCCAGCAGTTATGACACACGGGGTAATCAGCCCCAGCATTTT CASSYDTRGNQPQHF
TRBJ2-7 TRBV15 NA NA TGTGCCACCAGCAGAGATCTGGGCCAGGGTAACGAGCAGTACTTC CATSRDLGQGNEQYF
TRBJ2-1 TRBV3-1/TRBV3-2 once NA TGTGCCAGCACCCTCCTTGGCCACGATGAGCAGTTCTTC CASTLLGHDEQFF
TRBJ1-1 TRBV2 NA TRBD1 TGTGCCAGCAGCGTCGACAGGGGGAACACTGAAGCTTTCTTT CASSVDRGNTEAFF
TRBJ1-1 TRBV11-3 NA NA TGTGCCAGCAGCAGAGGGGGTGCGGGGAACACTGAAGCTTTCTTT CASSRGGAGNTEAFF
TRBJ1-2 TRBV5-6 NA NA TGTGCCAGCAGCTTGACAAGTCTCGCCCACTATGGCTACACCTTC CASSLTSLAHYGYTF
TRBJ2-2 TRBV11-2 NA TRBD2 TGTGCCAGCAGCTTATTCGGGGGAGGGCACGGCACCGGGGAGCTGTTTTTT CASSLFGGGHGTGELFF
TRBJ2-7 TRBV5-6 NA TRBD2 TGTGCCAGTACACGGGGGGTCTCCTACGAGCAGTACTTC CASTRGVSYEQYF
TRBJ1-5 TRBV21-1 NA NA TGTGCCAGCAGCCCAGGGGGGCAGGAGAATCAGCCCCAGCATTTT CASSPGGQENQPQHF
TRBJ2-7 TRBV5-6 NA NA TGTGCCAGCAGCTTGGTAGGGACTGGCGATTTCGAGCAGTACTTC CASSLVGTGDFEQYF
TRBJ1-3 TRBV10-3 NA TRBD1 TGTGCCATCAGGGCCTCAACAGGGGGAGGAGGAAACACCATATATTTT CAIRASTGGGGNTIYF
TRBJ1-4 TRBV2 NA TRBD1 TGTGCCAGCAGTCTACAGGGGGCAGGGGAAAAACTGTTTTTT CASSLQGAGEKLFF
TRBJ1-2 TRBV6-2/TRBV6-3 NA NA TGTGCCAGCAGTACCCCCCAGGGATCGGTTAACTATGGCTACACCTTC CASSTPQGSVNYGYTF